Below are 20 T cell receptor beta chains sequenced from a single sample in a study of shared clonotypes between healthy human individuals. Repertoires were generated with immunoSEQ multiplex PCR, while TCRdb's copy carries only in-frame clones and drops some. The table records some 1,100,000 clones, around 78% of them present only once. Sequenced material: memory CD4+ T cells from PBMCs. The subset is: CD45RA-negative fraction. These receptors all come from a man aged 18 to 29 in good health. Some clones in this sample may be carry-over from other donors' samples.

The rearrangement uses TRBV6-5 and TRBJ1-2; 7 bases line up with TRBD1. From germline, CDR1 is MNHEY and CDR2 SVGAGI. CDR3 length: 12 residues. The V gene end was trimmed by 10 bases and the J gene end by 7 bases; junction bases not matched to a gene: 9. The CDR3 spells CAIRQGPRGYTF. The CDR3 DNA reads as TGTGCCATCCGACAGGGTCCGCGTGGCTACACCTTC.

The chain links TRBV28 to TRBJ1-4; TRBD1 matches at 8 bases. Germline V gene lookup returns CDR1 MDHEN and CDR2 SYDVKM. J gave up 17 bases and V 3 bases, and 8 bases lay outside the gene matches. The CDR3 has 12 residues. The CDR3 spells CASSLGQGANFF. CDR3 coding DNA: TGTGCCAGCAGTTTGGGTCAGGGGGCGAATTTTTTT.

This clone appeared a few times. The chain links TRBV28 to TRBJ2-1; TRBD1 matches at 8 bases. Unmatched junction bases numbered 10, after V lost 3 bases and J lost 9 bases. Germline CDR1 is MDHEN and CDR2 is SYDVKM. The CDR3 length is 15 residues. The CDR3 DNA sequence: TGTGCCAGCAGTTTGGCGGACAGGGTAATTCGTGAGCAGTTCTTC. Translation: CASSLADRVIREQFF.

This chain uses TRBV27 with TRBJ2-7; D is unclear. The CDR3 consists of 14 residues. Trimming pared 8 bases from V and 2 bases from J, leaving 16 bases between. Germline CDR1 is MNHEY and CDR2 is SMNVEV (reference sequence). The CDR3 sequence: CASHGLVFPYEQYF. The CDR3 DNA sequence: TGTGCCAGCCACGGGCTGGTTTTCCCCTACGAGCAGTACTTC.

The chain has TRBV14 and TRBJ2-1, with D possibly being TRBD2 (5 bases). Per germline, CDR1 SGHDN and CDR2 FVKESK. The CDR3 has 13 amino acids. The V gene lost 4 bases and the J gene lost 9 bases, with 13 bases spanning the gap. The CDR3 here is CASSRTAFGEQFF. The CDR3 DNA is TGTGCCAGCAGCCGGACTGCTTTTGGTGAGCAGTTCTTC. The entire variable domain, with the rest obtained from reference TRBV14 and TRBJ2-1, is as follows: EAGVTQFPSHSVIEKGQTVTLRCDPISGHDNLYWYRRVMGKEIKFLLHFVKESKQDESGMPNNRFLAERTGGTYSTLKVQPAELEDSGVYFCASSRTAFGEQFFGPGTRLTVL.

This sequence joins TRBV7-9 and TRBJ2-7; TRBD2 might be the D (5 bases). CDR1 and CDR2 (germline): SEHNR, FQNEAQ (reference sequence). The CDR3 runs to 15 residues. Trimming pared 4 bases from V and 0 bases from J, leaving 13 bases between. The CDR3 DNA reads TGTGCCAGCAGCTATGGAGGACGGATCTCCTACGAGCAGTACTTC. Translating it yields CASSYGGRISYEQYF. The whole variable domain, remainder taken from reference TRBV7-9 and TRBJ2-7, is DTGVSQNPRHKITKRGQNVTFRCDPISEHNRLYWYRQTLGQGPEFLTYFQNEAQLEKSRLLSDRFSAERPKGSFSTLEIQRTEQGDSAMYLCASSYGGRISYEQYFGPGTRLTVT.

With respect to this clone: Sequence at one end of the junction differs from germline and may be a read error. The V and J genes are TRBV27 and TRBJ1-2, with no clear D. This CDR3 has 14 amino acids. The germline V gene encodes CDR1 MNHEY and CDR2 SMNVEV (reference sequence). The CDR3 loop is CASSLLNAGPGLFF. CDR3 DNA: TGTGCCAGCAGTTTATTAAATGCAGGCCCTGGGCTCTTCTTC.

The gene calls are TRBV6-1 and TRBJ2-1; either TRBD1 or TRBD2 may supply D (6 bases each). V was cut by 1 base and J by 3 bases, with 16 bases left in between. This CDR3 comprises 17 residues. CDR1 and CDR2 (germline): MNHNS, SASEGT. CDR3 in DNA: TGTGCCAGCAGTGAAGAGGGAAGGGGGGATCTCTACAATGAGCAGTTCTTC. It is translated as CASSEEGRGDLYNEQFF.

For this clone: Other nucleotide sequences in the sample specify the same CDR3. The chain recombines TRBV28 with TRBJ1-5; D might be TRBD1 (5 bases). Looked up from germline, CDR1 is MDHEN and CDR2 is SYDVKM. V was cut by 2 bases and J by 0 bases, with 8 bases left in between. This CDR3 is 15 amino acids long. CDR3 nucleotide sequence: TGTGCCAGCAGTTTAGGGGGAACTAGCAATCAGCCCCAGCATTTT. It is translated as CASSLGGTSNQPQHF. The full variable domain, its missing parts supplied by reference TRBV28 and TRBJ1-5, is DVKVTQSSRYLVKRTGEKVFLECVQDMDHENMFWYRQDPGLGLRLIYFSYDVKMKEKGDIPEGYSVSREKKERFSLILESASTNQTSMYLCASSLGGTSNQPQHFGDGTRLSIL.

The genes are TRBV25-1 and TRBJ2-5, with TRBD2 identical over 13 bases. The germline gives CDR1 MGHDK, CDR2 SYGVNS. V trimming: 4 bases; J trimming: 4 bases; junction bases outside the gene matches: 6. This CDR3 comprises 16 residues. The CDR3 sequence is CASSGWTSGSLETQYF. CDR3 bases: TGTGCCAGCAGTGGGTGGACTAGCGGGAGCCTAGAGACCCAGTACTTC. Full variable domain (outside the CDR3, taken from reference TRBV25-1 and TRBJ2-5): EADIYQTPRYLVIGTGKKITLECSQTMGHDKMYWYQQDPGMELHLIHYSYGVNSTEKGDLSSESTVSRIRTEHFPLTLESARPSHTSQYLCASSGWTSGSLETQYFGPGTRLLVL.

The chain uses TRBV7-3 and TRBJ2-5; TRBD2 might be the D (5 bases). Germline CDR1 reads SGHTA; CDR2 reads FQGTGA. The CDR3 sequence is 13 residues long. The V and J ends lost 5 bases and 2 bases respectively, with 9 bases between them. The CDR3 sequence is CASSPGIQETQYF. The CDR3 DNA is TGTGCCAGCAGCCCGGGGATTCAAGAGACCCAGTACTTC. The variable domain in full, with the rest retrieved from reference TRBV7-3 and TRBJ2-5, is GAGVSQTPSNKVTEKGKYVELRCDPISGHTALYWYRQSLGQGPEFLIYFQGTGAADDSGLPNDRFFAVRPEGSVSTLKIQRTERGDSAVYLCASSPGIQETQYFGPGTRLLVL.

The rearrangement uses TRBV20-1 and TRBJ1-5, with unresolved D. The ends were cut back, 6 bases at V and 6 bases at J, with 6 bases in the middle. CDR3 size: 10 residues. Germline CDR1 reads DFQATT; CDR2 reads SNEGSKA (reference sequence). CDR3 DNA: TGCAGTGCCTACGGTCAGCCCCAGCATTTT. Its translation is CSAYGQPQHF.

The chain has TRBV5-4 and TRBJ2-6; no firm D call. This CDR3 comprises 13 residues. Germline V gives CDR1 SGHNT, CDR2 YYREEE (reference sequence). Trimming removed 5 bases from V and 4 bases from J, with 7 bases in between. CDR3: CASRSVGANVLTF. CDR3 nucleotides: TGTGCCAGCAGATCGGTCGGGGCCAACGTCCTGACTTTC.

This chain joins TRBV15 and TRBJ2-7; 10 bases agree with TRBD1. Germline trimming cut 8 bases from V and 1 base from J; bases unmatched to any gene: 2. Per germline, CDR1 LNHNV and CDR2 YYDKDF (reference sequence). The CDR3 loop spans 13 amino acids. CDR3 sequence reads: CATGTGASYEQYF. As DNA, the CDR3 is TGTGCCACCGGGACAGGGGCGTCCTACGAGCAGTACTTC. The full variable domain, in which reference TRBV15 and TRBJ2-7 provide the parts outside the CDR3, is DAMVIQNPRYQVTQFGKPVTLSCSQTLNHNVMYWYQQKSSQAPKLLFHYYDKDFNNEADTPDNFQSRRPNTSFCFLDIRSPGLGDTAMYLCATGTGASYEQYFGPGTRLTVT.

The chain employs TRBV6-1 and TRBJ2-7; D is ambiguous. The V end was cut by 1 base, the J end by 9 bases, with 10 bases between. The CDR3 extends over 12 amino acids. Germline V gene data show CDR1 as MNHNS and CDR2 as SASEGT. CDR3 bases: TGTGCCAGCAGTGAAGGGGTGGTGGGGCAGTACTTC. This codes for CASSEGVVGQYF.

A note on this clone: With a much larger clone just one base away, this may be a read error. Within the sample, other DNA sequences also encode this same CDR3. The rearrangement links TRBV7-2 to TRBJ2-2; unclear D gene. Germline V gene sequence: CDR1 SGHTA, CDR2 FQGNSA. V was clipped by 5 bases and J by 0 bases, with 10 bases between them. The length of the CDR3 is 15 residues. The chain's CDR3 is CASSPRSPNTGELFF. DNA for the CDR3: TGTGCCAGCAGCCCCCGAAGCCCGAACACCGGGGAGCTGTTTTTT.

The chain has TRBV5-1 and TRBJ2-2; perhaps TRBD1 as D (7 bases). CDR3 length: 17 amino acids. Germline V gives CDR1 SGHRS, CDR2 YFSETQ. V dropped 3 bases and J dropped 1 base, with 16 bases sitting between them. This CDR3 reads CASSSGAGQRNTGELFF. CDR3 coding DNA: TGCGCCAGCAGCTCTGGGGCGGGACAGAGGAACACCGGGGAGCTGTTTTTT. Full variable domain (rest looked up from reference TRBV5-1 and TRBJ2-2): KAGVTQTPRYLIKTRGQQVTLSCSPISGHRSVSWYQQTPGQGLQFLFEYFSETQRNKGNFPGRFSGRQFSNSRSEMNVSTLELGDSALYLCASSSGAGQRNTGELFFGEGSRLTVL.

The chain is built from TRBV5-1 and TRBJ2-7; D possibly corresponds to TRBD2 (5 bases). V was trimmed by 7 bases and J by 2 bases, leaving 28 bases between them. The CDR3 loop spans 18 amino acids. CDR1 and CDR2 from the germline V gene are SGHRS and YFSETQ. In DNA, the CDR3 is TGCGCCAGCCACGGTGGAAGCGGTTTACGATCCTACCCCTACGAGCAGTACTTC. Residues: CASHGGSGLRSYPYEQYF.

This chain uses TRBV7-2 with TRBJ1-2; D remains ambiguous. CDR1 is SGHTA, CDR2 FQGNSA, per germline. Between the trimmed V and J ends, which lost 0 bases and 2 bases, there was a span of 13 bases. The CDR3 sequence is 16 residues long. CDR3 protein: CASSLASQTGNYGYTF. The DNA of the CDR3 is TGTGCCAGCAGCTTAGCGTCTCAGACGGGGAACTATGGCTACACCTTC.

This clone was seen a single time. The chain couples TRBV18 to TRBJ2-6; the D is unclear. Trimming cost V 6 bases and J 0 bases, with 18 bases left between them. CDR3 size: 18 residues. Germline CDR1 KGHSH, CDR2 LQKENI. In DNA, the CDR3 is TGTGCCAGCTCTAAATATGCGCAGCTGAGCTCTGGGGCCAACGTCCTGACTTTC. Amino acids: CASSKYAQLSSGANVLTF.